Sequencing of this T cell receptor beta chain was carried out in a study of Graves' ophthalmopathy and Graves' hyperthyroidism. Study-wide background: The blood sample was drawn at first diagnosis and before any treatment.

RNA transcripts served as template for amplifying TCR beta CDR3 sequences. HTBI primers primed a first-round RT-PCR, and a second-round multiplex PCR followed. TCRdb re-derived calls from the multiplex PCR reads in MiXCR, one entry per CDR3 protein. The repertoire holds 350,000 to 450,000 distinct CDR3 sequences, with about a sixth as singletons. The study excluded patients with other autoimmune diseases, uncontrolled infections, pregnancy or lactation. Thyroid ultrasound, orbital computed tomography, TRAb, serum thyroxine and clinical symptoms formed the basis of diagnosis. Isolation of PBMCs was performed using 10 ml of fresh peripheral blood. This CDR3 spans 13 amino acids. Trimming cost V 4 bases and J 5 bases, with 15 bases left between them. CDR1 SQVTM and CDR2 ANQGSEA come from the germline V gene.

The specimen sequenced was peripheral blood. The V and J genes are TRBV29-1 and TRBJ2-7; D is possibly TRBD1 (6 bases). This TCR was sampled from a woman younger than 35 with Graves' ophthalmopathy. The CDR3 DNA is TGCAGCGTTGTATCAGGGGTCGGAAACGAGCAGTACTTC. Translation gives CSVVSGVGNEQYF.